The 31 T cell receptor beta chains in this list originate from one sample, sequenced in a study of T cells in narcolepsy. Libraries were prepared by immunoSEQ multiplex PCR; TCRdb keeps only in-frame clonotypes and omits some of them. The sample has some 30,000 clones, roughly 87% seen once. The sample comprised memory (CD45RA-) CD4+ T cells from blood. These receptors came from a human donor in good health.

The chain links TRBV5-1 to TRBJ2-3, with TRBD1 matching over 7 bases. There are 15 residues in the CDR3. Germline assignment: CDR1 SGHRS and CDR2 YFSETQ. The J segment lost 0 bases and the V segment lost 2 bases, leaving 3 bases of the junction unmatched. The CDR3 loop reads CASSLQGYSTDTQYF. CDR3 in DNA: TGCGCCAGCAGCTTACAGGGGTATAGCACAGATACGCAGTATTTT. The full variable domain, in which reference TRBV5-1 and TRBJ2-3 provide the parts outside the CDR3, is KAGVTQTPRYLIKTRGQQVTLSCSPISGHRSVSWYQQTPGQGLQFLFEYFSETQRNKGNFPGRFSGRQFSNSRSEMNVSTLELGDSALYLCASSLQGYSTDTQYFGPGTRLTVL.

DNA of the CDR3: TGTGCCAGTAGACCGGACAGGGCCCAGCCCCAGCATTTT. This translates into CASRPDRAQPQHF. The rearrangement uses TRBV19 and TRBJ1-5; 8 nucleotides match TRBD1. J gave up 7 bases and V 6 bases, and 5 bases lay outside the gene matches. Germline lookup yields CDR1 LNHDA and CDR2 SQIVND (reference sequence). The CDR3 is made up of 13 amino acids.

The CDR3 is CASSPTGPSTEQYV. The CDR3 bases are TGTGCCAGCTCACCCACGGGACCCTCGACCGAGCAGTACGTC. The chain couples TRBV18 to TRBJ2-7, with D perhaps given as TRBD1 or TRBD2 (5 bases each). CDR1 and CDR2 from the germline V gene are KGHSH and LQKENI. V gave up 3 bases and J gave up 6 bases, with 15 bases separating them. The CDR3 runs 14 residues.

The chain uses TRBV7-9 and TRBJ1-2, with no clear D. There are 13 residues in the CDR3. The V and J ends lost 5 bases and 4 bases respectively, with 11 bases between them. Germline V gene data show CDR1 as SEHNR and CDR2 as FQNEAQ (reference sequence). CDR3 in DNA: TGTGCCAGCAGCAAACAGCAGTTCTATGGCTACACCTTC. Amino acid sequence: CASSKQQFYGYTF.

This chain links TRBV7-9 with TRBJ1-5; D is ambiguous. V was shortened by 0 bases and J by 5 bases, with 8 bases between the two germline ends. Germline CDR1 SEHNR, CDR2 FQNEAQ (reference sequence). This CDR3 contains 14 residues. The CDR3 bases are TGTGCCAGCAGCTTAGCAGGGAGGGATCAGCCCCAGCATTTT. Translated, it gives CASSLAGRDQPQHF.

The V gene is TRBV6-1, the J gene TRBJ1-3; 9 bases align to TRBD1. In germline, CDR1 is MNHNS, CDR2 SASEGT. Trimming took 5 bases from V and 1 from J; bases not matched to a gene: 3. This CDR3 has 15 amino acids. This CDR3 is CASSSGTGSGNTIYF. The CDR3 DNA is TGTGCCAGCAGTTCGGGGACAGGGTCTGGAAACACCATATATTTT.

The genes are TRBV11-1 and TRBJ1-1; D is unresolved. Germline V gene sequence: CDR1 SGHAT, CDR2 FQDESV (reference sequence). The CDR3 has 13 residues. V lost 1 base, J lost 1 base, and 4 bases lay in between. The CDR3 spells CASSLGGNTEAFF. CDR3 nucleotide sequence: TGTGCCAGCAGCTTAGGGGGGAACACTGAAGCTTTCTTT.

The V call is TRBV5-1, the J call TRBJ2-3; no clear D gene. This CDR3 contains 14 residues. In germline, CDR1 is SGHRS, CDR2 YFSETQ. Trimming stripped 4 bases from V and 3 bases from J, with 12 bases between. As DNA, the CDR3 is TGCGCCAGCAGCACGGCAGCAATGACAGATACGCAGTATTTT. Encoded protein: CASSTAAMTDTQYF.

This chain links TRBV7-8 with TRBJ1-5, with D tentatively TRBD1 (6 bases). CDR1 SGHVS and CDR2 FQNEAQ come from the germline V gene. Deletions cut 1 base from V and 9 bases from J, with 19 bases between. The CDR3 consists of 16 residues. The CDR3 here is CASSLEVWDKARPQHF. CDR3 nucleotides: TGTGCCAGCAGCTTAGAGGTTTGGGACAAGGCCAGGCCCCAGCATTTT.

V and J are TRBV6-5 and TRBJ2-7; tentative D call: TRBD1 (6 bases). V dropped 10 bases and J dropped 3 bases, with 10 bases sitting between them. Germline lookup yields CDR1 MNHEY and CDR2 SVGAGI. CDR3 length: 11 amino acids. The CDR3 here is CATMDSYEQYV. The CDR3 DNA follows: TGTGCCACCATGGACAGCTACGAGCAGTACGTC.

V usage is TRBV7-2 and J usage is TRBJ1-6, with 9 bases that match TRBD1. The V and J ends lost 4 bases and 7 bases, in that order; junction bases with no gene match: 5. The CDR3 is 15 residues long. Germline V CDR1 and CDR2: SGHTA, FQGNSA. The CDR3 reads CASSSDRGGNSPLHF. The CDR3 coding sequence is TGTGCCAGCAGCTCGGACAGGGGTGGAAATTCACCCCTCCACTTT.

This chain uses TRBV28 with TRBJ1-3, with 10 bases aligning to TRBD1. V shed 3 bases and J 3 bases; nucleotides not matched to a gene: 11. The germline CDR1 and CDR2 sequences are MDHEN and SYDVKM. The CDR3 spans 18 residues. CDR3 residues: CASSLGGQGYLGGNTIYF. The CDR3 nucleotides are TGTGCCAGCAGTTTGGGGGGACAGGGGTATTTAGGTGGAAACACCATATATTTT.

The chain combines TRBV9 with TRBJ1-1, with 7 nucleotides matching TRBD1. The germline CDR1 and CDR2 sequences are SGDLS and YYNGEE. The V segment lost 4 bases and the J segment 8 bases; nucleotides outside the gene matches: 11. There are 14 residues in the CDR3. The CDR3 is CASSPSKTGPEAFF. DNA of the CDR3: TGTGCCAGCAGCCCATCAAAGACAGGGCCCGAAGCTTTCTTT.

V usage is TRBV4-2 and J usage is TRBJ1-4; D is possibly TRBD1 (5 bases). Per the germline V gene, CDR1 is LGHNA and CDR2 is YNFKEQ. This CDR3 has 16 residues. The ends were cut back, 1 base at V and 1 base at J, with 10 bases in the middle. The CDR3: CASSQVGAVTNEKLFF. CDR3 nucleotide sequence: TGTGCCAGCAGCCAAGTAGGGGCGGTAACTAATGAAAAACTGTTTTTT.

The chain employs TRBV30 and TRBJ1-5, with 7 bases fitting TRBD1. The length of the CDR3 is 14 residues. Per the germline V gene, CDR1 is GTSNPN and CDR2 is SVGIG (reference sequence). Trimming removed 1 base from V and 7 bases from J; junction bases left unmatched: 7. As DNA, the CDR3 is TGTGCCTGGAGTGAGACAGGGATCATGCAGCCCCAGCATTTT. It codes for CAWSETGIMQPQHF.

The chain has TRBV21-1 and TRBJ2-3; TRBD2, the D gene given by the table, was not confirmed from the DNA. TRBV21-1 constitutes a pseudogene. The CDR3 contains 21 residues. The CDR3 is CASSIKNRLAGARTSTDTQYF. CDR3 DNA: TGTGCCAGCAGCATAAAAAACAGATTAGCGGGGGCTAGAACTAGCACAGATACGCAGTATTTT.

In DNA form, the CDR3 reads TGTGCCAGCAGCTTAAGGGGCAGGGGGCAAGAGACCCAGTACTTC. The encoded protein is CASSLRGRGQETQYF. The chain links TRBV5-6 to TRBJ2-5, with 7 positions matching TRBD1. Per the germline V gene, CDR1 is SGHDT and CDR2 is YYEEEE. V gave up 2 bases and J gave up 2 bases; unmatched junction bases: 6. This CDR3 has 15 residues.

The CDR3 DNA reads as TGTGCCAGTAGTATGGCTCGACAGGGACGAACGGCTGAAGCTTTCTTT. It codes for CASSMARQGRTAEAFF. This chain links TRBV19 with TRBJ1-1; 7 bases line up with TRBD1. Germline-derived CDR1 and CDR2 are LNHDA and SQIVND (reference sequence). There are 16 residues in the CDR3. The junction had 13 bases not matched to a gene; V was cut back by 3 bases and J by 6 bases.

The chain has TRBV6-5 and TRBJ2-2; 7 nucleotides match TRBD1. CDR1 is MNHEY and CDR2 is SVGAGI in the germline V gene. The CDR3 sequence is 16 residues long. V was clipped by 0 bases and J by 5 bases; unmatched bases: 6. The DNA for the CDR3 is TGTGCCAGCAGTTACTCGATAGGGGGCGGTACCGGGGAGCTGTTTTTT. Translating gives CASSYSIGGGTGELFF.

The V and J genes are TRBV6-1 and TRBJ2-3; tentative D call: TRBD1 (6 bases). Germline loops: CDR1 MNHNS, CDR2 SASEGT. Trimming pared 1 base from V and 5 bases from J, leaving 10 bases between. The CDR3 is 14 amino acids. CDR3 region: CASSEGGRVDTQYF. Written as DNA, the CDR3 is TGTGCCAGCAGTGAAGGGGGGCGGGTAGATACGCAGTATTTT.

The chain uses TRBV7-9 and TRBJ1-6, with D possibly being TRBD1 (5 bases). V was clipped by 5 bases and J by 6 bases, with 23 bases between them. The CDR3 length is 18 residues. Germline lookup yields CDR1 SEHNR and CDR2 FQNEAQ (reference sequence). Here the CDR3 reads CASSTIPGTGTANSPLHF. The DNA for the CDR3 is TGTGCCAGCAGCACCATACCCGGGACCGGGACCGCTAATTCACCCCTCCACTTT.

The chain couples TRBV2 to TRBJ2-3, with D maybe TRBD1 (5 bases). Germline assignment: CDR1 SNHLY and CDR2 FYNNEI. Trimming took off 6 bases at V and 3 bases at J, with 19 bases between the two ends. The CDR3 loop spans 16 amino acids. CDR3 sequence reads: CASSLSRPGKTDTQYF. The CDR3 bases are TGTGCCAGCAGCCTCTCAAGACCAGGGAAAACAGATACGCAGTATTTT.

CDR3 in amino acids: CASTIASGGTQYF. The CDR3 DNA reads TGTGCCAGCACCATAGCTAGCGGGGGTACGCAGTATTTT. The chain uses TRBV6-1 and TRBJ2-3; 10 bases agree with TRBD2. The trim removed 7 bases at V and 8 bases at J, leaving 6 bases unmatched. Germline loops: CDR1 MNHNS, CDR2 SASEGT. The CDR3 extends over 13 amino acids.

This clone was observed a handful of times. The chain has TRBV5-4 and TRBJ2-7, with a weak D call TRBD1 (6 bases). Germline V lookup: CDR1 SGHNT, CDR2 YYREEE (reference sequence). V was pared by 4 bases and J by 6 bases, with 14 bases between. This CDR3 region has 13 residues. CDR3 amino acids: CASSTAQGTEQYF. The CDR3 DNA sequence: TGTGCCAGCAGCACGGCACAGGGAACCGAGCAGTACTTC.

The chain links TRBV20-1 to TRBJ1-1; no clear D gene. The CDR3 is made up of 10 amino acids. The germline V gene has CDR1 DFQATT and CDR2 SNEGSKA (reference sequence). The ends were cut back, 5 bases at V and 7 bases at J, with 8 bases in the middle. CDR3 sequence reads: CSAELGEAFF. For the CDR3, the DNA is TGCAGTGCTGAACTGGGTGAAGCTTTCTTT.

The rearrangement links TRBV9 to TRBJ2-3; TRBD2 might be the D (5 bases). The CDR3 has 14 amino acids. Germline loops: CDR1 SGDLS, CDR2 YYNGEE. Trimming removed 0 bases from V and 6 bases from J, with 11 bases in between. CDR3 sequence: CASSVGTRGDTQYF. The CDR3 bases are TGTGCCAGCAGCGTAGGCACCCGAGGGGATACGCAGTATTTT.

This clone was seen more than once but under ten times. The chain recombines TRBV10-1 with TRBJ1-2; D gene unclear. Germline CDR1 reads WNHNN; CDR2 reads SYGVQD (reference sequence). The CDR3 runs to 13 residues. Trimming removed 3 bases at V and 2 bases at J, with 7 bases between. This CDR3 is CASSDNRNYGYTF. CDR3 coding DNA: TGCGCCAGCAGTGACAACAGAAACTATGGCTACACCTTC.

The chain couples TRBV7-8 to TRBJ1-1; D not resolved. Trimming left V 0 bases short and J 2 bases short, with 7 bases between. The CDR3 spans 14 residues. From germline, CDR1 is SGHVS and CDR2 FQNEAQ. CDR3 in amino acids: CASSLAAGNTEAFF. As DNA, the CDR3 is TGTGCCAGCAGCTTAGCCGCAGGAAACACTGAAGCTTTCTTT.

V gene TRBV7-8 combines with J gene TRBJ2-2; D remains unclear. V shed 0 bases and J shed 8 bases, with 13 bases lying between them. CDR1 and CDR2 (germline): SGHVS, FQNEAQ. The CDR3 runs to 15 residues. The CDR3 reads CASSLAHKGVGELFF. CDR3 DNA sequence: TGTGCCAGCAGCTTAGCCCACAAGGGCGTGGGGGAGCTGTTTTTT.

The CDR3 sequence is CASSLATGTGELFF. The DNA for the CDR3 is TGCGCCAGCAGCTTGGCCACGGGCACCGGGGAGCTGTTTTTT. The chain has TRBV5-1 and TRBJ2-2; D unclear. The V end was cut by 0 bases, the J end by 4 bases, with 7 bases between. Looked up from germline, CDR1 is SGHRS and CDR2 is YFSETQ. The CDR3 covers 14 residues.

Regarding this clone: A junction end diverges from the germline sequence, so it may reflect a read error. The rearrangement uses TRBV5-6 and TRBJ2-7, with TRBD1 matching 8 bases. CDR1 and CDR2 (germline): SGHDT, YYEEEE. This CDR3 region has 15 residues. Here the CDR3 reads CASSWRTGLLPASDF. The CDR3 DNA is TGTGCCAGCAGCTGGAGGACAGGGCTCCTACCCGCTTCCGACTTC.